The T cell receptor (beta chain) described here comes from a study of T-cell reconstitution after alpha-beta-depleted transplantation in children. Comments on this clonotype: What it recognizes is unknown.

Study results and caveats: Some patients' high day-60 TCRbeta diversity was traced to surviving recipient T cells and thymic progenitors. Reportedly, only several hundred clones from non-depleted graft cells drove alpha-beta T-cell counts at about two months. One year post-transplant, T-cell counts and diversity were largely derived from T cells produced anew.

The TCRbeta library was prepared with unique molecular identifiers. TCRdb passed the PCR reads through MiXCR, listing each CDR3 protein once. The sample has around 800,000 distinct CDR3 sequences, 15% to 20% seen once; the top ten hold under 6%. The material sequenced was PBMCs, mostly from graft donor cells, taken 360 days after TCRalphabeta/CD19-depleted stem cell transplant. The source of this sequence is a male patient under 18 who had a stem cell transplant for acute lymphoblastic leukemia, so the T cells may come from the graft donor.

DNA of the CDR3: TGCGCCAGCAGCTTGGCGGGACAGGGAAGCTCTGGGGCCAACGTCCTGACTTTC. Translated, it gives CASSLAGQGSSGANVLTF. The rearrangement uses TRBV5-1 and TRBJ2-6; 9 bases are a match to TRBD1. Unmatched junction bases numbered 4, after V lost 0 bases and J lost 0 bases. This CDR3 has 18 amino acids. CDR1 and CDR2 (germline): SGHRS, YFSETQ.